The sequence of this T cell receptor (beta chain) was determined in a study of human T cells and chemical hapten exposure. There are many counts of this clonotype. The time point was: patch test 1, 2 weeks after DPC sensitization. Treatment in this sample: therapeutic diphenylcyclopropenone sensitization with weekly scalp DPC. V lost 6 bases, J lost 4 bases, and 15 bases lay in between. CDR1 SNHLY and CDR2 FYNNEI come from the germline V gene. The CDR3 totals 14 residues. TCRdb reanalysed the RACE reads using MiXCR and keeps one entry per CDR3 protein. This table holds 95,000 to 130,000 distinct CDR3 sequences, roughly an eighth found once.

The TCR originated in a woman in her forties or fifties with alopecia areata. Some clones in this sample may be carry-over from other donors' samples. This material consisted of whole blood, taken in connection with sensitization to the hapten diphenylcyclopropenone (DPC). The rearrangement joins TRBV2 to TRBJ1-1; the D gene is possibly TRBD1 (5 bases). The CDR3 protein is CASRRETGFTEAFF. The DNA of the CDR3 is TGTGCCAGCAGGAGAGAAACAGGTTTCACTGAAGCTTTCTTT.